Listed here are 30 T cell receptor beta chains from one sample, sequenced in a study of sequential checkpoint blockade in melanoma. As to treatment: randomized to nivolumab then ipilimumab (arm A) or the reverse (arm B). The method was immunoSEQ multiplex PCR; TCRdb's version includes in-frame clones alone and lacks a portion of them. The sample lists about 4,900 clones; about a third were seen once. Sample: tumor tissue (inferred from file names), taken from a patient given nivolumab and ipilimumab in sequence. The receptors were gathered from a human donor with melanoma.

The chain has TRBV5-1 and TRBJ2-2; TRBD2 matches 8 bases. The CDR3 extends over 16 amino acids. Germline V lookup: CDR1 SGHRS, CDR2 YFSETQ. The J segment lost 4 bases and the V segment lost 0 bases, leaving 5 bases of the junction unmatched. The CDR3 nucleotides read TGCGCCAGCAGCTTGGGACTAGCGTACGCCACCGGGGAGCTGTTTTTT. It is translated as CASSLGLAYATGELFF.

The chain links TRBV11-3 to TRBJ1-2; D is uncertain. Germline V gene data show CDR1 as SGHNT and CDR2 as YENEEA. V was cut by 0 bases and J by 3 bases, with 14 bases left in between. The CDR3 sequence is 16 residues long. CDR3 DNA: TGTGCCAGCAGCTTAGATACGGCATCACGGCACTATGGCTACACCTTC. The encoded protein is CASSLDTASRHYGYTF.

The chain is built from TRBV9 and TRBJ2-2, with D hard to call. The CDR3 spans 12 residues. The V end lost 5 bases, the J end lost 8 bases, and 10 bases lay between the germline ends. Germline CDR1 and CDR2: SGDLS and YYNGEE. CDR3 bases: TGTGCCAGCAGTGTTTATTATGGGGAGCTGTTTTTT. It translates to CASSVYYGELFF.

The J gene is TRBJ2-3, the V gene TRBV5-1; 12 positions agree with TRBD2. V shed 0 bases and J 6 bases; nucleotides not matched to a gene: 20. The germline gives CDR1 SGHRS, CDR2 YFSETQ. CDR3 length: 21 amino acids. DNA for the CDR3: TGCGCCAGCAGCTTGGGAGTTTTGACTAGCGGGAGTCTCAACCGGCGGGATACGCAGTATTTT. This sequence encodes CASSLGVLTSGSLNRRDTQYF.

V usage is TRBV11-1 and J usage is TRBJ2-1, with 7 bases lining up with TRBD2. The trim removed 9 bases at V and 1 base at J, leaving 9 bases unmatched. Per the germline V gene, CDR1 is SGHAT and CDR2 is FQDESV (reference sequence). The CDR3 sequence is 15 residues long. CDR3: CASTKKRESYNEQFF. The DNA for the CDR3 is TGTGCCAGTACAAAGAAGCGGGAATCCTACAATGAGCAGTTCTTC.

The chain links TRBV18 to TRBJ2-3; 7 nucleotides agree with TRBD2. The CDR3 spans 15 residues. Per germline, CDR1 KGHSH and CDR2 LQKENI. Trimming removed 6 bases from V and 4 bases from J; junction bases left unmatched: 10. The CDR3 DNA reads TGTGCCAGCTCCCAGTCAGCGGGGAAGGCAGATACGCAGTATTTT. It codes for CASSQSAGKADTQYF.

The chain joins TRBV19 to TRBJ2-1, with 8 nucleotides matching TRBD2. The ends lost 1 base at V and 6 bases at J; junction bases unmatched: 8. The length of the CDR3 is 16 residues. In germline, CDR1 is LNHDA, CDR2 SQIVND (reference sequence). This CDR3 is CASSIAGGLVGNEQFF. The CDR3 DNA reads as TGTGCCAGTAGTATAGCGGGAGGGCTAGTGGGCAATGAGCAGTTCTTC.

This clone was found a few times. The rearrangement joins TRBV6-8 to TRBJ2-5; no definite D call. The germline gives CDR1 MNHGY, CDR2 SAAAGT. V shed 6 bases and J shed 2 bases, with 10 bases lying between them. The CDR3 extends over 13 amino acids. CDR3 bases: TGTGCCAGCAGAGGCCACAGTCAAGAGACCCAGTACTTC. This codes for CASRGHSQETQYF.

This clone was detected a few times. The chain employs TRBV28 and TRBJ2-1; TRBD2 agrees at 8 bases. The germline gives CDR1 MDHEN, CDR2 SYDVKM. With V trimmed by 5 bases and J by 6 bases, 9 bases remained unmatched. The CDR3 contains 15 residues. The CDR3 DNA reads as TGTGCCAGCAGTATAAGGACTAGCACCCTCAATGAGCAGTTCTTC. This encodes CASSIRTSTLNEQFF.

V gene TRBV23-1 combines with J gene TRBJ1-2, with TRBD1 matching 9 bases. TRBV23-1 is annotated as an ORF whose role is uncertain. The CDR3 spans 22 residues. With V trimmed by 8 bases and J by 2 bases, 30 bases remained unmatched. The chain's CDR3 is CASSRPKDPGQGSKPKNYGYTF. The CDR3 DNA follows: TGCGCCAGCTCAAGACCGAAGGACCCGGGACAGGGTTCGAAGCCAAAAAACTATGGCTACACCTTC.

The rearrangement joins TRBV13 to TRBJ2-1, with 13 bases matching TRBD2. CDR1 PRHDT and CDR2 FYEKMQ come from the germline V gene (reference sequence). With 5 bases clipped from V and 9 bases from J, the junction kept 10 bases outside the gene matches. CDR3 size: 16 residues. CDR3 residues: CASSKGITSGRGEQFF. CDR3 DNA sequence: TGTGCCAGCAGCAAAGGGATTACTAGCGGGAGGGGTGAGCAGTTCTTC. Full variable domain (missing parts from reference TRBV13 and TRBJ2-1): AAGVIQSPRHLIKEKRETATLKCYPIPRHDTVYWYQQGPGQDPQFLISFYEKMQSDKGSIPDRFSAQQFSDYHSELNMSSLELGDSALYFCASSKGITSGRGEQFFGPGTRLTVL.

V usage is TRBV12-5 and J usage is TRBJ2-3; the match to TRBD2 covers 14 bases. The CDR3 totals 18 residues. V lost 5 bases, J lost 2 bases, and 9 bases stayed unmatched. CDR1 is LGHNT, CDR2 FRNRAP, per germline. The DNA for the CDR3 is TGTGCTAGTGGTCTTAAGGGACTAGCGGGAGAGACCACAGATACGCAGTATTTT. Amino acid sequence: CASGLKGLAGETTDTQYF.

The rearrangement joins TRBV29-1 to TRBJ1-2; 12 bases map to TRBD1. Germline CDR1 SQVTM, CDR2 ANQGSEA. The length of the CDR3 is 14 residues. With V trimmed by 7 bases and J by 4 bases, 7 bases remained unmatched. CDR3 protein: CSAAGTGGSYGYTF. In DNA form, the CDR3 reads TGCAGCGCAGCCGGGACAGGGGGCTCCTATGGCTACACCTTC.

The V call is TRBV5-1, the J call TRBJ2-5, with 8 bases aligning to TRBD2. This CDR3 spans 15 amino acids. Germline trimming cut 0 bases from V and 5 bases from J; bases unmatched to any gene: 6. Germline CDR1 SGHRS, CDR2 YFSETQ. CDR3 region: CASSLGSGSLETQYF. The CDR3 nucleotides are TGCGCCAGCAGCTTGGGAAGCGGGAGTCTGGAGACCCAGTACTTC.

This clone has only a few counts. V is TRBV19 and J is TRBJ2-6; no clear D. The germline V gene has CDR1 LNHDA and CDR2 SQIVND (reference sequence). Trimming left V 7 bases short and J 4 bases short, with 8 bases between. CDR3 size: 13 residues. The CDR3 is CASTISGANVLTF. CDR3 bases: TGTGCCAGTACGATCTCCGGGGCCAACGTCCTGACTTTC.

The V call is TRBV12-5, the J call TRBJ2-7, with D perhaps assigned TRBD1 or TRBD2 (7 bases each). Germline lookup yields CDR1 LGHNT and CDR2 FRNRAP. The germline V and J ends were trimmed by 1 base and 5 bases, with 9 bases remaining between them. The CDR3 consists of 13 residues. This CDR3 is CASGLAGGDEQYF. The CDR3 DNA follows: TGTGCTAGTGGTTTGGCAGGGGGGGACGAGCAGTACTTC.

This clone was recorded a few times. A read error may account for a junction end that differs from germline. The V and J genes are TRBV6-1 and TRBJ1-1; no clear D gene. Germline CDR1 MNHNS, CDR2 SASEGT. The CDR3 contains 15 residues. CDR3 coding DNA: TGTGCCATCAGTGAAGGACTGGCGGTGAACACTGAAGCTTTCTTT. Amino acid sequence: CAISEGLAVNTEAFF.

This chain joins TRBV15 and TRBJ2-2; a possible D gene is TRBD1 (5 bases). CDR3 length: 15 residues. Germline V gene sequence: CDR1 LNHNV, CDR2 YYDKDF (reference sequence). V lost 0 bases to trimming and J lost 5 bases, with 10 bases between them. CDR3 sequence: CATSRDTAGTGELFF. The CDR3, as DNA: TGTGCCACCAGCAGAGATACGGCAGGGACCGGGGAGCTGTTTTTT.

This sequence joins TRBV6-8 and TRBJ1-1, with D tentatively TRBD1 (5 bases). The V gene lost 5 bases and the J gene lost 1 base, with 14 bases spanning the gap. Germline CDR1 and CDR2: MNHGY and SAAAGT. The CDR3 is 15 residues long. The DNA of the CDR3 is TGTGCCAGCAGTCGCTGGGGTCAGGGGAACACTGAAGCTTTCTTT. Its protein is CASSRWGQGNTEAFF.

This clone was seen a few times. The chain joins TRBV15 to TRBJ2-5; 7 nucleotides align to TRBD1. V was pared by 1 base and J by 2 bases, with 1 base of the junction left unmatched. The germline CDR1 and CDR2 sequences are LNHNV and YYDKDF (reference sequence). The CDR3 spans 14 residues. This CDR3 is CATSRGDSQETQYF. DNA for the CDR3: TGTGCCACCAGCAGAGGGGACAGTCAAGAGACCCAGTACTTC.

The rearrangement joins TRBV6-1 to TRBJ2-7; no definite D call. This CDR3 is 16 amino acids long. Germline assignment: CDR1 MNHNS and CDR2 SASEGT. V lost 1 base and J lost 3, with 16 bases in between. The CDR3 is CASSEGGIRVIYEQYF. For the CDR3, the DNA is TGTGCCAGCAGTGAAGGGGGTATTAGGGTGATCTACGAGCAGTACTTC.

J is TRBJ2-2 and V is TRBV18; TRBD1 might be the D (6 bases). Trimming cost V 3 bases and J 7 bases, with 15 bases left between them. The CDR3 sequence is 15 residues long. Germline lookup yields CDR1 KGHSH and CDR2 LQKENI. CDR3 region: CASSPRIQGGGELFF. CDR3 bases: TGTGCCAGCTCACCGAGAATACAGGGCGGCGGGGAGCTGTTTTTT.

The chain employs TRBV10-2 and TRBJ2-2, with TRBD2 matching over 10 bases. This CDR3 spans 16 amino acids. Germline-derived CDR1 and CDR2 are WSHSY and SAAADI. V lost 6 bases, J lost 6 bases, and 10 bases stayed unmatched. The CDR3 protein is CASRHPGLASPGELFF. CDR3 nucleotides: TGCGCCAGCAGACATCCGGGACTAGCGTCTCCCGGGGAGCTGTTTTTT.

The chain recombines TRBV28 with TRBJ2-4, with D maybe TRBD1 (6 bases). The CDR3 is 16 residues long. V lost 5 bases and J 4 bases, leaving 18 bases between the germline ends. CDR1 and CDR2 (germline): MDHEN, SYDVKM. The DNA of the CDR3 is TGTGCCAGCAGTGGGAGCCCACGGGACACAAAAAACATTCAGTACTTC. As protein: CASSGSPRDTKNIQYF.

The chain couples TRBV19 to TRBJ2-7; D might be TRBD1 or TRBD2, each matching 5 bases. The CDR3 has 14 residues. Between the trimmed V and J ends, which lost 1 base and 4 bases, there was a span of 11 bases. Looked up from germline, CDR1 is LNHDA and CDR2 is SQIVND (reference sequence). The CDR3 region is CASSIGWGRYEQYF. CDR3 in DNA: TGTGCCAGTAGTATAGGATGGGGGAGATACGAGCAGTACTTC.

This rearrangement joins TRBV28 to TRBJ2-5, with TRBD2 matching over 16 bases. The germline V gene has CDR1 MDHEN and CDR2 SYDVKM. J was trimmed by 4 bases and V by 1 base; bases with no gene match: 6. The CDR3 has 18 amino acids. CDR3 DNA: TGTGCCAGCAGTTTATTTGGGACTAGCGGGAGGGCCGGAGAGACCCAGTACTTC. It specifies CASSLFGTSGRAGETQYF.

The chain employs TRBV6-8 and TRBJ1-5, with TRBD1 matching 11 bases. This CDR3 comprises 19 residues. CDR1 is MNHGY and CDR2 is SAAAGT in the germline V gene. The junction had 14 bases not matched to a gene; V was cut back by 5 bases and J by 2 bases. The CDR3 DNA follows: TGTGCCAGCAGTGTCTCATCCGGGACAGGGGGATGGGGCAATCAGCCCCAGCATTTT. This codes for CASSVSSGTGGWGNQPQHF.

The J gene is TRBJ2-5, the V gene TRBV10-2; D is possibly TRBD2 (5 bases). The CDR3 covers 13 residues. V lost 8 bases and J lost 5, with 15 bases in between. Germline CDR1 reads WSHSY; CDR2 reads SAAADI. CDR3 in DNA: TGCGCCAGCGCGGAGCGGTTGGGGGAGACCCAGTACTTC. Its translation is CASAERLGETQYF.

This clone was seen a handful of times. The CDR3 is CARVTGQGRLAGPQETQYF. DNA of the CDR3: TGTGCCAGAGTGACCGGACAGGGAAGGCTAGCGGGCCCCCAAGAGACCCAGTACTTC. The chain employs TRBV28 and TRBJ2-5; possibly TRBD1 or TRBD2 for D (8 bases each). Germline V CDR1 and CDR2: MDHEN, SYDVKM. This CDR3 is built from 19 residues. V shed 9 bases and J shed 1 base, with 30 bases lying between them.

The sample holds a few counts of this clone. The chain combines TRBV11-3 with TRBJ2-7, with D possibly matching TRBD2 (6 bases). The CDR3 contains 14 residues. Germline V gives CDR1 SGHNT, CDR2 YENEEA. V was shortened by 5 bases and J by 3 bases, with 14 bases between the two germline ends. The CDR3 loop reads CASSRREASYEQYF. CDR3 DNA sequence: TGTGCCAGCAGCCGTAGGGAGGCGAGCTACGAGCAGTACTTC.